This T cell receptor (beta chain) was found in a study of blood T cell repertoires in COVID-19. Study context: The origin of the acute and convalescent COVID-19 samples was the United States, Italy and Spain. In each case, the material was cDNA or gDNA derived from T cells, B-cell-depleted T cells, or PBMCs.

The CDR3 loop spans 14 amino acids. CDR1 MNHNS and CDR2 SASEGT come from the germline V gene. The V and J ends lost 2 bases and 4 bases respectively, with 11 bases between them. Per the original methods: Amplified reference gene primers provided the basis for estimating nucleated cell counts. Only in-frame clones appear in the TCRdb table, and some are missing; sequencing was by immunoSEQ multiplex PCR. D and trimming come from the DNA, and the V and J calls and clone size come from that table. The profile covers 200,000 to 250,000 clones, with 80% to 90% appearing a single time and about 1% taken by the ten largest.

The gene calls are TRBV6-1 and TRBJ1-2; D unclear. The TCR comes from a middle-aged man with acute or convalescent COVID-19. Sequencing was carried out using peripheral blood. CDR3 amino acids: CASSEMSLSYGYTF. The CDR3 coding sequence is TGTGCCAGCAGTGAAATGAGCCTGAGCTATGGCTACACCTTC.